The entry that follows covers one TCR beta chain sequence. There are 16 residues in the CDR3. Trimming at V came to 6 bases and at J to 3 bases, leaving 8 bases not matched to a gene. CDR1 is LNHDA and CDR2 is SQIVND in the germline V gene (reference sequence). The data stem from a study of shared clonotypes between healthy human individuals. Assay: immunoSEQ multiplex PCR; the TCRdb copy retains only in-frame clones and omits some. The sample has about 2,200,000 clones, 85% to 95% seen once. Naivety among CD8 cells was defined by CD45RO negativity and positive CCR7 selection, thereby excluding terminally differentiated effector memory CD45RA+ cells.

The chain links TRBV19 to TRBJ1-2; TRBD1 aligns across 12 bases. The sequence derives from a young man in good health. Some clones in this sample may be carry-over from other donors' samples. The sequenced sample was naive CD8+ T cells from PBMCs. The CDR3 reads CASRHRDRGQHYGYTF. The CDR3 nucleotides are TGTGCCAGTAGGCACCGGGACAGGGGGCAGCACTATGGCTACACCTTC.